The present TCR beta chain was sequenced within a study of cytomegalovirus exposure and HLA in healthy donors. General study findings and limits: Later genetic work tied a missense DCLRE1C variant to beta-chain V and J trimming. CMV antigen specificity of a few CMV-associated chains was confirmed in vitro.

Germline CDR1 and CDR2: SGDLS and YYNGEE. There are 14 residues in the CDR3. The V gene lost 3 bases and the J gene lost 4 bases, with 10 bases spanning the gap. This clone was observed a few times. Its antigen is undetermined. The PCR contained 60 Vbeta and 13 Jbeta primers. Profiling relied on immunoSEQ multiplex PCR, and the TCRdb table lists in-frame clones only, not all of them. The sample holds under 150,000 clones, around 72% seen once. This chain links TRBV9 with TRBJ1-4; possibly TRBD1 for D (6 bases). The sequence came from a middle-aged man in good health and CMV-seronegative. The material sequenced was PBMCs. Here the CDR3 reads CASSGQDLNEKLFF. For the CDR3, the DNA is TGTGCCAGCAGCGGACAGGACCTTAATGAAAAACTGTTTTTT.